The T cell receptor beta chain under discussion was sequenced for a study of vaccination and CD4 T cells after COVID-19. At the level of the study: Overlapping peptides of the spike proteins of SARS-CoV-2, HCoV-NL63, HCoV-OC43 and HCoV-229E were used for cell stimulation.

The J segment lost 7 bases and the V segment lost 3 bases, leaving 4 bases of the junction unmatched. The CDR3 is 14 residues long. Germline CDR1 reads MNHEY; CDR2 reads SVGAGI. This clonotype has only a few counts. Its antigen is unknown. Cultured CD4+ T cell DNA was sequenced using the Oncomine TCR Beta short-read assay. TCRdb used MiXCR to reprocess the PCR reads, holding one entry per CDR3 protein. Of nearly 11,000 distinct CDR3 sequences listed, 60% to 80% are singletons. Sample treatment: 10-day PBMC culture with coronavirus spike peptide pools or control peptides (ViraFEST assay). CD4+ T cells were isolated by negative selection after about ten days of culture.

This clonotype was sampled from a human donor who had recovered from COVID-19. Sequenced sample: CD4+ T cells from blood, cultured in vitro. The chain couples TRBV6-5 to TRBJ1-2; 11 nucleotides agree with TRBD1. For the CDR3, the DNA is TGTGCCAGCAGTTATACCGGACAGGGGGCTGGCTACACCTTC. Translated: CASSYTGQGAGYTF.